A single TCR beta chain is shown here with its context. The CDR3 consists of 18 residues. With V trimmed by 5 bases and J by 4 bases, 16 bases remained unmatched. Germline CDR1 and CDR2: SGHNT and YENEEA. This entry comes from a study of OX40 agonist ivuxolimab in advanced cancers. The protocol was immunoSEQ multiplex PCR, while the TCRdb copy is restricted to in-frame clones and leaves out a portion. The sample lists roughly 35,000 clones; 86% were seen once. The sequenced sample was CD4+ or CD8+ T cells sorted from blood, obtained in a trial of the OX40 agonist ivuxolimab. The sequence was collected from an adult with an advanced solid tumor such as melanoma, head and neck, liver or kidney cancer. V and J are TRBV11-3 and TRBJ2-3, with TRBD2 identical over 9 bases. The CDR3 DNA reads as TGTGCCAGCAGCCCGTCCTCGGGGGCGGGGGGGGAGGCAGATACGCAGTATTTT. This codes for CASSPSSGAGGEADTQYF.